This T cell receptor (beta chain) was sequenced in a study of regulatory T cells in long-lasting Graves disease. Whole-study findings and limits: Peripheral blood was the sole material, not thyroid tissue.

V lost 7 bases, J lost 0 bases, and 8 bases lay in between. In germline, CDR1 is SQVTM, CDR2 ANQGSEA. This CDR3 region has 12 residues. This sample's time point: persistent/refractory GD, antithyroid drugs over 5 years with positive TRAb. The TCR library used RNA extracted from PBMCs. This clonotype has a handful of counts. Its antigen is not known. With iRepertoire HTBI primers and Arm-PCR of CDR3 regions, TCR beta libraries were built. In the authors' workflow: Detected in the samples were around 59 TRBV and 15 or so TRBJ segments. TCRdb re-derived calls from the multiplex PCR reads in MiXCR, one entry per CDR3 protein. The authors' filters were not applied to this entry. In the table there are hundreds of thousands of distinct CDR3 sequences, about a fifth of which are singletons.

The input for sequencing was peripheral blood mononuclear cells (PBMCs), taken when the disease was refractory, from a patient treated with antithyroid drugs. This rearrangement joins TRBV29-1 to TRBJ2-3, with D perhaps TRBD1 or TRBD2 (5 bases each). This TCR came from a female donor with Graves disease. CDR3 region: CSAGRSTDTQYF. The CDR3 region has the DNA TGCAGCGCGGGACGGAGCACAGATACGCAGTATTTT.